This T cell receptor (beta chain) derives from a study of T-cell reconstitution after alpha-beta-depleted transplantation in children. There are many counts of this clonotype. CDR1 and CDR2 (germline): SGHRS, YFSETQ. The CDR3 is made up of 17 amino acids. The J segment lost 0 bases and the V segment lost 4 bases, leaving 10 bases of the junction unmatched. Researchers prepared the TCRbeta library using unique molecular identifiers, the study reports. Each CDR3 protein gets one entry after TCRdb re-called the PCR reads with MiXCR. The sample contains about 490,000 distinct CDR3 sequences, roughly a tenth of which appear only once.

This specimen was PBMCs, taken before TCRalphabeta/CD19-depleted stem cell transplant. The receptor's source is a child aged 2 to 10 with inherited bone marrow failure, due to receive a stem cell transplant. V is TRBV5-1 and J is TRBJ2-1; TRBD1 aligns across 7 bases. CDR3 nucleotides: TGCGCCAGCAGCCTACTACCGACAGGGAGCTCCTACAATGAGCAGTTCTTC. It specifies CASSLLPTGSSYNEQFF.